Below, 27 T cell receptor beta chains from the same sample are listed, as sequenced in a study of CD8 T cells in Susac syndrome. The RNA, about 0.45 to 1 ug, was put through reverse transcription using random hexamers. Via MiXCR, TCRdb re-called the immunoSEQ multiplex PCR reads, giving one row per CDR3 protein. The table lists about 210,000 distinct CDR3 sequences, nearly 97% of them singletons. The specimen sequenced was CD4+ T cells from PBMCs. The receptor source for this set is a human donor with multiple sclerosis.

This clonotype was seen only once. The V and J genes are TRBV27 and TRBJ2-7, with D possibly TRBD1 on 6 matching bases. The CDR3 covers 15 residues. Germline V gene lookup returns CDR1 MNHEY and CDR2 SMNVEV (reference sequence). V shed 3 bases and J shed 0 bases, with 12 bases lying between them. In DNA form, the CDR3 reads TGTGCCAGCAGTTTTGGGGGCTCCTACTCCTACGAGCAGTACTTC. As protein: CASSFGGSYSYEQYF.

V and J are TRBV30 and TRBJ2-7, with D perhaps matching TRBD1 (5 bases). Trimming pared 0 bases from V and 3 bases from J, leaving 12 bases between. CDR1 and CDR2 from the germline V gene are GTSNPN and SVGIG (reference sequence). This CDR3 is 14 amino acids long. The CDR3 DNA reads TGTGCCTGGAGTGTAAGGCCAGGGAACTACGAGCAGTACTTC. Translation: CAWSVRPGNYEQYF.

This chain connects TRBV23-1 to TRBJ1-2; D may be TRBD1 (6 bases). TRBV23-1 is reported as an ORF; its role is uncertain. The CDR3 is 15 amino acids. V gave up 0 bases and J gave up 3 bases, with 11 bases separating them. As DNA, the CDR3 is TGCGCCAGCAGTCAATCGCGCAGGGGCGACTATGGCTACACCTTC. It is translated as CASSQSRRGDYGYTF.

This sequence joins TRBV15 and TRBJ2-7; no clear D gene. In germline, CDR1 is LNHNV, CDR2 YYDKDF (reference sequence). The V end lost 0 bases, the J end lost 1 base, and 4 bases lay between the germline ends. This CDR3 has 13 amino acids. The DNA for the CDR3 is TGTGCCACCAGCAGAGATACATCCTACGAGCAGTACTTC. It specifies CATSRDTSYEQYF. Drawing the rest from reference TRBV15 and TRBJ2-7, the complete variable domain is DAMVIQNPRYQVTQFGKPVTLSCSQTLNHNVMYWYQQKSSQAPKLLFHYYDKDFNNEADTPDNFQSRRPNTSFCFLDIRSPGLGDTAMYLCATSRDTSYEQYFGPGTRLTVT.

CDR3 nucleotide sequence: TGCGCCAGCAGCTTGATTGGGACTAGCACAGATACGCAGTATTTT. This sequence encodes CASSLIGTSTDTQYF. The chain recombines TRBV5-1 with TRBJ2-3; D is possibly TRBD2 (6 bases). Trimming pared 1 base from V and 0 bases from J, leaving 9 bases between. The length of the CDR3 is 15 residues. CDR1 is SGHRS and CDR2 is YFSETQ in the germline V gene.

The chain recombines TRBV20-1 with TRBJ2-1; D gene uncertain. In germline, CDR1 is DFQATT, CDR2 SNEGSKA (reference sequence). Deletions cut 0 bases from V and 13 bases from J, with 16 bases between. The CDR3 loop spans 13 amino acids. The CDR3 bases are TGCAGTGCTAGAGATGACCTAGATCTTCTCCAGTTCTTC. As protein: CSARDDLDLLQFF.

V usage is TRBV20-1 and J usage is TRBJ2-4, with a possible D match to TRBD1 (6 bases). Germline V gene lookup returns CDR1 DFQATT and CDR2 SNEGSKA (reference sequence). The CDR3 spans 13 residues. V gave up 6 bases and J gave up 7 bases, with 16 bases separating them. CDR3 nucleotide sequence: TGCAGTGCAGAACTAGGGGGAGACAACATTCAGTACTTC. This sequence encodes CSAELGGDNIQYF.

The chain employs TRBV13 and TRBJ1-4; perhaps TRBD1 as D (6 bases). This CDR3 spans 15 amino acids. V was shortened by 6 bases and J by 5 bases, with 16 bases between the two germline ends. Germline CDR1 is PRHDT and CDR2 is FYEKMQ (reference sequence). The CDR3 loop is CASRQTATGNEKLFF. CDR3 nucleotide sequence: TGTGCCAGCAGACAAACCGCCACAGGGAATGAAAAACTGTTTTTT.

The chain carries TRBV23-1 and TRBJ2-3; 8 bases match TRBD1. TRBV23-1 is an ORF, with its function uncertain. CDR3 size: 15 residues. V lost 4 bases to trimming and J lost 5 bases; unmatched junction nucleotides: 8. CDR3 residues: CASSLTTGAGDTQYF. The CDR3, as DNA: TGCGCCAGCAGTCTGACGACAGGGGCGGGAGATACGCAGTATTTT.

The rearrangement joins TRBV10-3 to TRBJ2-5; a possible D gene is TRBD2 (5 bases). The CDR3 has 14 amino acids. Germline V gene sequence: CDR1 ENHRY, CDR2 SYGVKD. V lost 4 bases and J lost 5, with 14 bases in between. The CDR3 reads CAISGGPPGETQYF. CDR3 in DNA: TGTGCCATCAGTGGCGGGCCGCCTGGGGAGACCCAGTACTTC.

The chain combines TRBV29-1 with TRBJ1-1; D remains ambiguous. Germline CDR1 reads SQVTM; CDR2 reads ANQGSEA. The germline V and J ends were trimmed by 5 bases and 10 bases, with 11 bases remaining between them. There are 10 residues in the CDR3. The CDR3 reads CSVQPLGAFF. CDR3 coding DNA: TGCAGCGTTCAACCTTTGGGAGCTTTCTTT.

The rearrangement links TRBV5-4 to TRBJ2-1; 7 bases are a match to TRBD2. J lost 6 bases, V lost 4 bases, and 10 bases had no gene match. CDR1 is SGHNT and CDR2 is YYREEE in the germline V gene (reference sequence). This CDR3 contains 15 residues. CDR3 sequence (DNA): TGTGCCAGCAGCCCCGGACTAGTAAGGGGCAATGAGCAGTTCTTC. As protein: CASSPGLVRGNEQFF.

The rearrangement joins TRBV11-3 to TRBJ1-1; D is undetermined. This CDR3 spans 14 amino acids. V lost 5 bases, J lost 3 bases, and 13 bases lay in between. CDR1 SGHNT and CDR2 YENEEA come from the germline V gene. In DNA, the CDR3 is TGTGCCAGCAGCGACGAACTCCGGCACACTGAAGCTTTCTTT. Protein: CASSDELRHTEAFF. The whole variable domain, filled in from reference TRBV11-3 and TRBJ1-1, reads EAGVVQSPRYKIIEKKQPVAFWCNPISGHNTLYWYLQNLGQGPELLIRYENEEAVDDSQLPKDRFSAERLKGVDSTLKIQPAELGDSAVYLCASSDELRHTEAFFGQGTRLTVV.

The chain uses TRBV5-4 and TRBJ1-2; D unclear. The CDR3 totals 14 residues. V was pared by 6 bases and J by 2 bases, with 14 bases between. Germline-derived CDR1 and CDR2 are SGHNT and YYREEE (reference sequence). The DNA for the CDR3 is TGTGCCAGCAACCTCAAAGGGAACAACTATGGCTACACCTTC. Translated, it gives CASNLKGNNYGYTF. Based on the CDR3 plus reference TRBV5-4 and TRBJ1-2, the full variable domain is ETGVTQSPTHLIKTRGQQVTLRCSSQSGHNTVSWYQQALGQGPQFIFQYYREEENGRGNFPPRFSGLQFPNYSSELNVNALELDDSALYLCASNLKGNNYGYTFGSGTRLTVV.

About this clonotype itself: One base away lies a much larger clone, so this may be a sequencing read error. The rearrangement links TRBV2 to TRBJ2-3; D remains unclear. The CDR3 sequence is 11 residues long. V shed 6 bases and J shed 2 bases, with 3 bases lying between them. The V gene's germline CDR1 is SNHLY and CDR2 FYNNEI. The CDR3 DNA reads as TGTGCCAGCAGATTCACAGATACGCAGTATTTT. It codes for CASRFTDTQYF.

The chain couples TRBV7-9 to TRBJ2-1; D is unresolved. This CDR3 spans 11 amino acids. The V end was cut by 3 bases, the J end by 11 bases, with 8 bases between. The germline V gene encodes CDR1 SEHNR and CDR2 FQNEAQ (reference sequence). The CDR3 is CASSFESKQFF. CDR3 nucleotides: TGTGCCAGCAGCTTTGAATCTAAGCAGTTCTTC.

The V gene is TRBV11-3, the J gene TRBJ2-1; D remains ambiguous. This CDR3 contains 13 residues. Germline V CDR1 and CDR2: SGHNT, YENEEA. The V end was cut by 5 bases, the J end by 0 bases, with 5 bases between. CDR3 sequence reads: CASSESSYNEQFF. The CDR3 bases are TGTGCCAGCAGCGAGAGCTCCTACAATGAGCAGTTCTTC.

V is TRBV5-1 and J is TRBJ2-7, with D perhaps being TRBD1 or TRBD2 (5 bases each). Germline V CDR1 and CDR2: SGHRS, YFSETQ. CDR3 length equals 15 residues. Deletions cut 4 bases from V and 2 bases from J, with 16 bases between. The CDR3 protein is CASSPVGTGTYEQYF. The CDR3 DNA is TGCGCCAGCAGCCCGGTCGGGACGGGAACCTACGAGCAGTACTTC.

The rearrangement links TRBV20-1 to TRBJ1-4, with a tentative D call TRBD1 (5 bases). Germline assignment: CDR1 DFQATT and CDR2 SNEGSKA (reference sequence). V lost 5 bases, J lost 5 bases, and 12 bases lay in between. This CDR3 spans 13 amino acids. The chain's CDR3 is CSAPGPQNEKLFF. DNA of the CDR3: TGCAGTGCTCCGGGACCGCAAAATGAAAAACTGTTTTTT.

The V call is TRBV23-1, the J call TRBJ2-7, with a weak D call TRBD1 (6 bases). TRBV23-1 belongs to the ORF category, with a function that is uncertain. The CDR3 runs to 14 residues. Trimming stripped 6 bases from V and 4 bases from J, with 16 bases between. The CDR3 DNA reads TGCGCCAGCAGAATCCAGGGGTATACGTACGAGCAGTACTTC. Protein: CASRIQGYTYEQYF.

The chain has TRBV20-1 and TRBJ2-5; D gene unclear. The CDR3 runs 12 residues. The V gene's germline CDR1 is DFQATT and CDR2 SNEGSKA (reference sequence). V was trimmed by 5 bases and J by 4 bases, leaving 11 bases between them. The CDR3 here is CSAGDRGETQYF. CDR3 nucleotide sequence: TGCAGTGCTGGTGACCGTGGAGAGACCCAGTACTTC.

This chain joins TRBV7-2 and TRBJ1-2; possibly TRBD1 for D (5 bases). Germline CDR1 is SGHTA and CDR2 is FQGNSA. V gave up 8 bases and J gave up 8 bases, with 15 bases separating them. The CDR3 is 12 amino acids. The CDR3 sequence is CASGTYTMGYTF. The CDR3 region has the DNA TGTGCCAGCGGGACGTATACAATGGGCTACACCTTC. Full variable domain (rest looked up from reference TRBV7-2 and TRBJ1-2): GAGVSQSPSNKVTEKGKDVELRCDPISGHTALYWYRQSLGQGLEFLIYFQGNSAPDKSGLPSDRFSAERTGGSVSTLTIQRTQQEDSAVYLCASGTYTMGYTFGSGTRLTVV.

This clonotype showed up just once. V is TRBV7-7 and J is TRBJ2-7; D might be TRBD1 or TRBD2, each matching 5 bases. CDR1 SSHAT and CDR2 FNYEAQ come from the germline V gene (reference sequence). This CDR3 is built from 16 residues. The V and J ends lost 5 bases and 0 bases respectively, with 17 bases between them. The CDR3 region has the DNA TGTGCCAGCAGCCATACCGGGACGGTGAGCTCCTACGAGCAGTACTTC. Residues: CASSHTGTVSSYEQYF.

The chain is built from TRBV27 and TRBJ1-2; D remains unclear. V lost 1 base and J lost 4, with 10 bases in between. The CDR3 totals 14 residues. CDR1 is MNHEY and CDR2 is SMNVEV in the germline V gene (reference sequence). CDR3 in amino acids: CASSLYAGSYGYTF. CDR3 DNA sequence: TGTGCCAGCAGTTTATATGCAGGCTCCTATGGCTACACCTTC.

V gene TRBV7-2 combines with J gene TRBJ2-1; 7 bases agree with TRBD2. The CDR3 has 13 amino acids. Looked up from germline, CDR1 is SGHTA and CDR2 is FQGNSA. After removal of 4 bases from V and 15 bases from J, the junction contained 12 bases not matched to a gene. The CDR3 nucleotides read TGTGCCAGCAGCTCACCACCCTCGGGACTACTGTTCTTC. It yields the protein CASSSPPSGLLFF.

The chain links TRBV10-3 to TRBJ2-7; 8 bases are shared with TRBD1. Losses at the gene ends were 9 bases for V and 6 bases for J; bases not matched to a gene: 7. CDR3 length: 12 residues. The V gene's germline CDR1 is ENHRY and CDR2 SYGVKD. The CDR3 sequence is CAIGQGASEQYF. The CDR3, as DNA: TGTGCCATTGGGCAGGGGGCATCCGAGCAGTACTTC.

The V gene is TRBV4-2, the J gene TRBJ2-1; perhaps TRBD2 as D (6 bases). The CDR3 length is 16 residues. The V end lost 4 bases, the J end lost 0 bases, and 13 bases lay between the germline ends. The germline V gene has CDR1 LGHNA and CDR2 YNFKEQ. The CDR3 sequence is CASSRAGTSSYNEQFF. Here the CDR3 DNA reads TGTGCCAGCAGCCGCGCGGGGACGAGCTCCTACAATGAGCAGTTCTTC.